The source of this TCR beta chain is a study of blood T cell repertoires in COVID-19. Study-wide context: Spain, Italy and the United States supplied samples that represented acute and convalescent COVID-19. Sample material is recorded as cDNA or gDNA derived from T cells, B-cell-depleted T cells, or PBMCs.

As processed by the authors: Cell counts per sample came from amplifying reference gene primers. Produced via immunoSEQ multiplex PCR; TCRdb's table is partial and in-frame only. The D gene and trimming were derived from the DNA, and the V and J assignments and clone size from that table. This sample carries around 130,000 clones, roughly 88% of them seen once, and the ten largest clones take roughly a tenth. The ends were cut back, 5 bases at V and 5 bases at J, with 13 bases in the middle. Germline-derived CDR1 and CDR2 are SGHTA and FQGNSA. The length of the CDR3 is 14 residues. Sequencing input: peripheral blood. The chain joins TRBV7-2 to TRBJ1-5, with D tentatively TRBD1 (6 bases). The TCR originated in a man in his 60s with active or convalescent COVID-19. The CDR3 is CASSLYRVDQPQHF. The CDR3 bases are TGTGCCAGCAGCCTATACAGGGTGGATCAGCCCCAGCATTTT.